This T cell receptor (beta chain) was obtained from a study of T cell responses to AZD1222 COVID-19 vaccine. Study as a whole: Second-dose timings of about 4 or about 12 weeks were pooled. Findings and caveats of the study: The sample set comprised mostly white British donors with more females, and clonal diversity was possibly underestimated. Spike-specific TCR breadth rose after two AZD1222 doses, and depth rose as well.

Using immunoSEQ multiplex PCR, the repertoire was profiled, and TCRdb retains in-frame clones only, with some absent. The table includes roughly 120,000 clones, roughly 91% detected once. The V gene's germline CDR1 is SQVTM and CDR2 ANQGSEA. V was cut by 3 bases and J by 0 bases, with 9 bases left in between. The CDR3 consists of 13 residues. For this clone: The antigen is unknown.

The sequence came from an adult in good health. The chain links TRBV29-1 to TRBJ2-7; D is ambiguous. The sequenced sample was peripheral blood, obtained on day 0 of AZD1222 vaccination. CDR3 bases: TGCAGCGTTGAGGACCCCAGCTCCTACGAGCAGTACTTC. Amino acid sequence: CSVEDPSSYEQYF.